Sequencing of this TCR beta chain was carried out in a study of OX40 agonist ivuxolimab in advanced cancers. Autoimmune disease history or systemic immunosuppression disqualified patients. Germline V lookup: CDR1 GTSNPN, CDR2 SVGIG (reference sequence). This CDR3 region has 15 residues. V lost 0 bases and J 0 bases, leaving 11 bases between the germline ends. The repertoire was sequenced with immunoSEQ multiplex PCR; TCRdb's copy has only in-frame clones and lacks some. The sample holds about 83,000 clones, more than 80% seen once. The source of this sequence is an adult with an advanced solid tumor such as melanoma, head and neck, liver or kidney cancer. This chain connects TRBV30 to TRBJ1-1; D gene unclear. Material: CD4+ or CD8+ T cells sorted from blood, obtained in a trial of the OX40 agonist ivuxolimab. The CDR3: CAWSVGPGMNTEAFF. The CDR3 DNA sequence: TGTGCCTGGAGTGTAGGCCCCGGCATGAACACTGAAGCTTTCTTT.